Presented here are 11 T cell receptor beta chains from one specimen sequenced in a study of CD8+ T cells in alopecia areata. Sequencing relied on a cDNA template that was reverse transcribed from extracted RNA. The protocol was immunoSEQ multiplex PCR, while the TCRdb copy is restricted to in-frame clones and leaves out a portion. This sample carries approximately 34,000 clones, around 50% of them seen once, and the ten largest clones take under 40%. Sequenced input: NKG2D-high CD8+ T cells sorted from blood. The receptors derive from a human donor with alopecia areata.

This chain links TRBV5-1 with TRBJ2-3, with 13 bases fitting TRBD2. CDR3 length: 16 amino acids. Germline CDR1 reads SGHRS; CDR2 reads YFSETQ. The V segment lost 4 bases and the J segment 11 bases; nucleotides outside the gene matches: 13. The CDR3 nucleotides read TGCGCCAGCAGCCCGGGACTAGCGGGGCGATCCGGCGGGCAGTATTTT. Protein product: CASSPGLAGRSGGQYF.

J is TRBJ2-1 and V is TRBV7-8, with D perhaps matching TRBD1 or TRBD2 (5 bases each). This CDR3 contains 14 residues. Germline lookup yields CDR1 SGHVS and CDR2 FQNEAQ. V was pared by 1 base and J by 15 bases, with 19 bases between. The CDR3 DNA reads as TGTGCCAGCAGCTTAGGGGGGACGGAGCACAAGGGGTTCTTC. Residues: CASSLGGTEHKGFF. Combining the CDR3 with reference TRBV7-8 and TRBJ2-1 gives the whole variable domain GAGVSQSPRYKVAKRGQDVALRCDPISGHVSLFWYQQALGQGPEFLTYFQNEAQLDKSGLPSDRFFAERPEGSVSTLKIQRTQQEDSAVYLCASSLGGTEHKGFFGPGTRLTVL.

The chain carries TRBV13 and TRBJ1-1; D possibly corresponds to TRBD1 (5 bases). This CDR3 is 14 amino acids long. Germline V gene lookup returns CDR1 PRHDT and CDR2 FYEKMQ (reference sequence). V was cut by 5 bases and J by 4 bases, with 14 bases left in between. The CDR3 coding sequence is TGTGCCAGCAGCCGGTCGAAGAGGGGCACTGAAGCTTTCTTT. It translates to CASSRSKRGTEAFF.

This chain uses TRBV5-6 with TRBJ2-5, with TRBD1 as a possible D gene (5 bases). V was cut by 3 bases and J by 7 bases, with 10 bases left in between. Looked up from germline, CDR1 is SGHDT and CDR2 is YYEEEE. This CDR3 spans 12 amino acids. The CDR3, as DNA: TGTGCCAGCAGCTCCACCCAGGGGACCCAGTACTTC. Its translation: CASSSTQGTQYF.

The chain combines TRBV5-4 with TRBJ2-7; unclear D gene. V was clipped by 2 bases and J by 3 bases, with 9 bases between them. Germline V gene data show CDR1 as SGHNT and CDR2 as YYREEE (reference sequence). CDR3 length: 13 amino acids. This CDR3 reads CASSLDRHYEQYF. Here the CDR3 DNA reads TGTGCCAGCAGCTTAGACCGCCACTACGAGCAGTACTTC.

This clone was seen a handful of times. In DNA, the CDR3 is TGTGCCAGCAGTTACGAGTGGGGACTGTACAATGAGCAGTTCTTC. Residues: CASSYEWGLYNEQFF. This rearrangement joins TRBV6-5 to TRBJ2-1; D may be TRBD2 (6 bases). The CDR3 loop spans 15 amino acids. V was clipped by 2 bases and J by 4 bases, with 12 bases between them. Per the germline V gene, CDR1 is MNHEY and CDR2 is SVGAGI.

The chain combines TRBV19 with TRBJ2-4; 9 nucleotides line up with TRBD1. Trimming at V came to 5 bases and at J to 8 bases, leaving 4 bases not matched to a gene. Germline CDR1 LNHDA, CDR2 SQIVND (reference sequence). The CDR3 extends over 13 amino acids. DNA for the CDR3: TGTGCCAGTAGTGCCAGACAGGGGGACATTCAGTACTTC. Translating gives CASSARQGDIQYF.

This rearrangement joins TRBV7-6 to TRBJ2-7; D is unresolved. CDR1 and CDR2 (germline): SGHVS, FNYEAQ. V was shortened by 5 bases and J by 3 bases, with 11 bases between the two germline ends. The CDR3 is 13 residues long. The CDR3 region is CASSLSTDYEQYF. In DNA, the CDR3 is TGTGCCAGCAGCCTCTCGACGGACTACGAGCAGTACTTC.

This chain links TRBV5-1 with TRBJ1-1; D gene ambiguous. The length of the CDR3 is 14 residues. V was clipped by 0 bases and J by 1 base, with 7 bases between them. Per germline, CDR1 SGHRS and CDR2 YFSETQ. The CDR3 here is CASSLEQTNTEAFF. The CDR3 nucleotides are TGCGCCAGCAGCTTGGAGCAGACGAACACTGAAGCTTTCTTT.

The V gene is TRBV4-3, the J gene TRBJ1-1; D ambiguous. CDR1 is LGHNA and CDR2 is YSLEER in the germline V gene. This CDR3 region has 13 residues. V lost 5 bases and J 2 bases, leaving 9 bases between the germline ends. In DNA form, the CDR3 reads TGCGCCAGCAGCTGGCAGGAAAACACTGAAGCTTTCTTT. Translating it yields CASSWQENTEAFF.

By share, this clone counts as medium-sized. The rearrangement uses TRBV10-3 and TRBJ1-2, with 12 bases matching TRBD1. This CDR3 is 15 amino acids long. After removal of 7 bases from V and 4 bases from J, the junction contained 7 bases not matched to a gene. Germline V gene data show CDR1 as ENHRY and CDR2 as SYGVKD. The CDR3 DNA reads TGTGCCATCAACCCCGGGACAGGGGGCGGCTATGGCTACACCTTC. Translation gives CAINPGTGGGYGYTF.